This TCR beta chain stems from a study of beta chain features in type 1 diabetes. Study-wide results and limits: Type 1 diabetes patients had moderately but significantly shorter TCRB CDR3s in all four CD4+ subsets.

The CDR3 is 16 amino acids. Germline-derived CDR1 and CDR2 are LNHDA and SQIVND (reference sequence). V dropped 3 bases and J dropped 0 bases, with 14 bases sitting between them. This clone showed up just a few times. The antigen is undetermined. Every isolated RNA sample was fully reverse transcribed, so sequencing captured expressed TCRB transcripts. Sequencing used immunoSEQ multiplex PCR; TCRdb keeps in-frame clones, though not all of them. The sample gives about 370,000 clones, about 10% of which show up once; approximately 0.6% is in the top ten. The sequencing sample was made of central memory CD4+ T cells from blood. This chain uses TRBV19 with TRBJ1-1, with D maybe TRBD1 (5 bases). The clonotype comes from a man between 25 and 39 years old with type 1 diabetes. CDR3 in DNA: TGTGCCAGTAGTATCCGATTGACAGAAATGAACACTGAAGCTTTCTTT. Its protein is CASSIRLTEMNTEAFF. Drawing the rest from reference TRBV19 and TRBJ1-1, the complete variable domain is DGGITQSPKYLFRKEGQNVTLSCEQNLNHDAMYWYRQDPGQGLRLIYYSQIVNDFQKGDIAEGYSVSREKKESFPLTVTSAQKNPTAFYLCASSIRLTEMNTEAFFGQGTRLTVV.